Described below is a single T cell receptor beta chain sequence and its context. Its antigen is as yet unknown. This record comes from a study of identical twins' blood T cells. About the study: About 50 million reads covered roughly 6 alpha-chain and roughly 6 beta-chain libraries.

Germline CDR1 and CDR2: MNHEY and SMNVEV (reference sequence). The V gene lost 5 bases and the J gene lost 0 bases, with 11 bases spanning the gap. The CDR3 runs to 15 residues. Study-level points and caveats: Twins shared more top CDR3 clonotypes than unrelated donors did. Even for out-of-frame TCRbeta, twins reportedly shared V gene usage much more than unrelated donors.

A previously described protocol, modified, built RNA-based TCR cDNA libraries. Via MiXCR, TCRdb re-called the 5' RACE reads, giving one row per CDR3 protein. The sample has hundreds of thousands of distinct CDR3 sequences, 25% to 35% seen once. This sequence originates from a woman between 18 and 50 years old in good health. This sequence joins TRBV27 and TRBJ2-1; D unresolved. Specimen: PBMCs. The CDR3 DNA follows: TGTGCCAGCAGTCCGATACCCTTCTCCTACAATGAGCAGTTCTTC. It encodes CASSPIPFSYNEQFF.